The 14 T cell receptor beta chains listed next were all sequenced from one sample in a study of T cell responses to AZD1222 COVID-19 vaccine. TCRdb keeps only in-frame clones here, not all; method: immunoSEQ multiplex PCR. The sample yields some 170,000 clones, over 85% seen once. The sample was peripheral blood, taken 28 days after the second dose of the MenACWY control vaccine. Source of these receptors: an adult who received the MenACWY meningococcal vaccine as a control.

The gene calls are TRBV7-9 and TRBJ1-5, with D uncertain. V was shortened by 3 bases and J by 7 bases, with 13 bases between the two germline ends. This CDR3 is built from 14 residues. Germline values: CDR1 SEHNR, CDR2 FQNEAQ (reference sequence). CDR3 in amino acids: CASSLDGREQPQHF. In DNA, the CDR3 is TGTGCCAGCAGCTTGGACGGAAGGGAGCAGCCCCAGCATTTT. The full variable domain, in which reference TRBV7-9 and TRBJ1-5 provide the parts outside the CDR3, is DTGVSQNPRHKITKRGQNVTFRCDPISEHNRLYWYRQTLGQGPEFLTYFQNEAQLEKSRLLSDRFSAERPKGSFSTLEIQRTEQGDSAMYLCASSLDGREQPQHFGDGTRLSIL.

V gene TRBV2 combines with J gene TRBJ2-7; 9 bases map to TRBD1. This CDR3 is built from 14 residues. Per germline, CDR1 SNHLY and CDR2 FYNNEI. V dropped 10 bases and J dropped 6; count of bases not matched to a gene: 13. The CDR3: CAIPSGTGSSEQYF. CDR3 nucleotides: TGTGCCATCCCCTCCGGGACAGGGTCGAGCGAGCAGTACTTC.

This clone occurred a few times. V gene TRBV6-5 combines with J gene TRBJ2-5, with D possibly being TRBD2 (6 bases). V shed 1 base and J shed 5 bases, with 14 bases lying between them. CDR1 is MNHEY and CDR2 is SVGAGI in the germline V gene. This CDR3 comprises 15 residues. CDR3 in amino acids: CASSYYRRGGETQYF. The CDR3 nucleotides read TGTGCCAGCAGTTACTATAGGAGGGGCGGGGAGACCCAGTACTTC.

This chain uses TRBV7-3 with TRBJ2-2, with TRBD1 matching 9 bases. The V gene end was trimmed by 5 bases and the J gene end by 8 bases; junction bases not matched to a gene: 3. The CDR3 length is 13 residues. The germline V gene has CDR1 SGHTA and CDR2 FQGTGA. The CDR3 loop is CASSPQGAGELFF. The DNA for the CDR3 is TGTGCCAGCAGCCCACAGGGGGCAGGGGAGCTGTTTTTT.

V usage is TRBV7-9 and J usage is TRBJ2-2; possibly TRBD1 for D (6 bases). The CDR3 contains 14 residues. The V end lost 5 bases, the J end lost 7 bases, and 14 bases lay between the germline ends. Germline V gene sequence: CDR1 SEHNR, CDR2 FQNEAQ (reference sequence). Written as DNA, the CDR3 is TGTGCCAGCAGCCCGGTTCAGGGGTTCGGGGAGCTGTTTTTT. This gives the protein CASSPVQGFGELFF.

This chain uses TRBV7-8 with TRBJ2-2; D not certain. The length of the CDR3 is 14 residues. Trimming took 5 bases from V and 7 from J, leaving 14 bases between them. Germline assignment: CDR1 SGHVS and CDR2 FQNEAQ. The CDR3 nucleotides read TGTGCCAGCAGCGGTCGGTCTGGGGTCGGGGAGCTGTTTTTT. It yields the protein CASSGRSGVGELFF.

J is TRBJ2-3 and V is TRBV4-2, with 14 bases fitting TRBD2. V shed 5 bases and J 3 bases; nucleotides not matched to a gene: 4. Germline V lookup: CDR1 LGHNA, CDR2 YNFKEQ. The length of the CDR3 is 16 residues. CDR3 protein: CASSKTSGGDTDTQYF. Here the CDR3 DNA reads TGTGCCAGCAGCAAGACTAGCGGGGGGGATACAGATACGCAGTATTTT.

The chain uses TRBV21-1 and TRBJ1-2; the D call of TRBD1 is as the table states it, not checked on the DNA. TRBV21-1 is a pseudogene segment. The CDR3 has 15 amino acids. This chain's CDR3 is CASSKGAQGDYGYTF. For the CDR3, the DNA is TGTGCCAGCAGCAAAGGGGCACAGGGGGACTATGGCTACACCTTC.

The CDR3 spells CATSAGPSNQPQHF. CDR3 nucleotides: TGTGCCACCAGTGCAGGGCCTAGCAATCAGCCCCAGCATTTT. The chain links TRBV24-1 to TRBJ1-5, with D possibly matching TRBD1 (5 bases). V dropped 5 bases and J dropped 0 bases, with 7 bases sitting between them. The CDR3 runs 14 residues. The germline V gene encodes CDR1 KGHDR and CDR2 SFDVKD.

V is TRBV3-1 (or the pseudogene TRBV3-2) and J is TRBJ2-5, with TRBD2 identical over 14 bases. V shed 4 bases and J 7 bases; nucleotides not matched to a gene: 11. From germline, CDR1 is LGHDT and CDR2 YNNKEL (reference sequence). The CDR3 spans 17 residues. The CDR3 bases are TGTGCCAGCAGCCCGACTAGCGGGGGGGCGAATTTTGGGACCCAGTACTTC. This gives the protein CASSPTSGGANFGTQYF.

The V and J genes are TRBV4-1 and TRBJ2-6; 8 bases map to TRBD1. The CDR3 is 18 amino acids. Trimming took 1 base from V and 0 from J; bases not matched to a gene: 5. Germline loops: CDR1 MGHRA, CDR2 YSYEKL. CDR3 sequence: CASSQGQGSFSGANVLTF. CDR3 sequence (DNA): TGCGCCAGCAGCCAAGGACAGGGGTCGTTCTCTGGGGCCAACGTCCTGACTTTC.

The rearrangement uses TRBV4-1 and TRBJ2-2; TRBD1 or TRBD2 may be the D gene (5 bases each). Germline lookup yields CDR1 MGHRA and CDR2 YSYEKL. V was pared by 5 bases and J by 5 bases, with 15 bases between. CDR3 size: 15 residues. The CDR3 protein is CASSTGTLRTGELFF. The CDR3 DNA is TGCGCCAGCAGCACCGGGACCTTGAGGACCGGGGAGCTGTTTTTT.

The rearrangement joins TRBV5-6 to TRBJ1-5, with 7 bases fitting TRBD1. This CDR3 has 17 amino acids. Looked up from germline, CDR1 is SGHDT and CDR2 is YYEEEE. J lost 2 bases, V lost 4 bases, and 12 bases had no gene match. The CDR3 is CASSKGQRAGGNQPQHF. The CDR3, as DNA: TGTGCCAGCAGCAAGGGACAGCGGGCCGGAGGCAATCAGCCCCAGCATTTT.

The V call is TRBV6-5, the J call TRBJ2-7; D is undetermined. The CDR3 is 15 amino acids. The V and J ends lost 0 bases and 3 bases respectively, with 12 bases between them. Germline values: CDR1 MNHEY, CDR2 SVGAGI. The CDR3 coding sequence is TGTGCCAGCAGTTACTCCCCACGAGGAAGCTACGAGCAGTACTTC. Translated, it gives CASSYSPRGSYEQYF.